This T cell receptor beta chain originates from a study of CXCR3-negative and CXCR3-positive naive CD8 T cells. Study-wide results and caveats: Naive CXCR3-positive and CXCR3-negative cells shared TRBV-TRBJ usage; memory cells diverged. Memory CD8+ cells showed much lower diversity, while both naive subsets displayed comparably high diversity. Naive subsets did not differ in surface CD5, and the authors estimated TCR strength using properties of the TRB CDR3. CXCR3-expressing naive cells carried TRB CDR3s more hydrophobic than those of CXCR3-negative naive cells.

Definition of naive CD8+ T cells rested on a CD45RO-CCR7+CD27+CD95- profile. 5' RACE with UMI labels generated the TRB cDNA libraries. Following a re-call of the 5' RACE reads, TCRdb has one entry per CDR3 protein and lacks DNA. Recorded for this sample: about 120,000 distinct CDR3 sequences. In the case of this clonotype: The antigen is unknown.

The CDR3 consists of 16 residues. The germline CDR1 and CDR2 sequences are SGDLS and YYNGEE. The chain joins TRBV9 to TRBJ2-1; the D call of TRBD1 rests on TCRdb alone, since no DNA is present to check it. The source is a human donor in good health. Some clones in this sample may be carry-over from other donors' samples. The sample taken for sequencing was naive CXCR3+ CD8+ T cells from blood. As for subset: CD45RO-CCR7+CD27+CD95- naive CD8+ T cells expressing CXCR3 (TNR3+). Here the CDR3 reads CASSVTGGGSYNEQFF.